This T cell receptor (beta chain) was found in a study of shared clonotypes between healthy human individuals. The overall study: CD8 memory received one plate per donor, CD8 naive two, CD4 memory three and CD4 naive three.

Genomic DNA of every subset was divided equally among multiple immunoSEQ plates. TCRdb's table, derived via immunoSEQ multiplex PCR, lists solely in-frame clones and lacks some. This table holds about 1.5 million clones, approximately 98% found once. Findings and limits, study-wide: The study generally estimated greater richness for naive than memory subsets.

This CDR3 has 12 amino acids. Looked up from germline, CDR1 is LNHNV and CDR2 is YYDKDF (reference sequence). V was clipped by 1 base and J by 8 bases, with 8 bases between them. Adults of Caucasian background living in Nashville, Tennessee made up all donors. A note on this clone: What it binds is unknown.

V usage is TRBV15 and J usage is TRBJ1-1; D unclear. What was sequenced was naive CD4+ T cells sorted from blood. Subset meaning: CD45RA+ positively selected. The clonotype was recovered from a man aged 25 to 40 in good health. In nucleotides, the CDR3 is TGTGCCACCAGCAGAGTCGGAGTGGAAGCTTTCTTT. Its protein is CATSRVGVEAFF.